The entry that follows covers one T cell receptor (beta chain) sequence. Its antigen specificity is not known. No much larger clone is present one base from it, and per-base qualities are unavailable. Its CDR3 holds 11 amino acids, cysteine through phenylalanine. Just CDR3 DNA is preserved here, 33 bases in frame from base 1. Ends trimmed: V by 6 bases, J by 11 bases; bases unmatched to a gene: 5. The germline V gene encodes CDR1 DFQATT and CDR2 SNEGSKA (reference sequence). The sample originates from a study of blood T cell repertoires in COVID-19 (dated by TCRdb to the early 2020s). About the study as a whole: Samples covering the acute and convalescent phases of COVID-19 were provided by collaborators in the United States, Italy and Spain. Sample metadata almost always included a de-identified subject ID, COVID-19 status, age in years and sex. A freely available public database, intended as a resource for researchers studying the immune response to SARS-CoV-2, is where the repertoires were released. The dataset comprised deeply sampled blood TCRbeta repertoires from subjects exposed to, actively infected with, or recovered from COVID-19. The prospective study material was composed of cDNA or gDNA derived from T cells, B-cell-depleted T cells, or PBMCs. The samples were drawn from the first 160 participants of the ongoing ImmuneRACE study and from about 1,200 subjects provided by 6 global collaborators. Where available, HLA class I and class II types were obtained from metadata supplied by the sample provider rather than from assay-based typing. Results and caveats for the whole study, not just this receptor: Clinical and demographic metadata were provided uncurated, with the amount varying by source and participant.

The immunoSEQ Assay, a bias-controlled multiplex PCR, was used to amplify TCRbeta CDR3 regions from genomic DNA. Processing in the source paper ran as follows. Nucleated cell counts per sample were estimated from amplification of reference gene primers within the assay. To quantify the absolute abundance of each unique TCRbeta CDR3 rearrangement, sequence reads were collapsed and filtered. For each sample, productive Simpson clonality was calculated as the square root of Simpson's diversity index over productive rearrangements. The clones in this table, taken by TCRdb from immuneACCESS, are in-frame only. Not every clone is retained; where verified, under half of the shortfall comes from an unresolved V gene, and the cause of the rest is unknown. V and J calls and clone size are given by that table; D and trimming were obtained from the DNA. The sample table records 450,000 or so clones; 90% of these occur just once. Of the sample, 0.6% is held by the ten largest clones.

Participants in the prospective study were aged about 18 to 100 years, lived in 24 United States geographic areas, and enrolled through a virtual design. To assign participants to cohorts, the prospective study relied on clinical history that participants themselves reported in a screening survey and a study questionnaire. Recovered participants in ImmuneRACE Cohort 3 were defined by two consecutive negative NP/OP PCR tests, clearance by a healthcare professional, or resolution of symptoms. Each participant in the prospective study had whole blood, serum and a nasopharyngeal or oropharyngeal swab collected by mobile phlebotomists. Prospective study participants could optionally give additional blood draws and questionnaires over an approximately two-month period. Prospective study blood samples were shipped either frozen or at room temperature before DNA extraction.

This clonotype was obtained from a man aged 18 to 30 who had recovered from COVID-19. Sequencing was carried out using PBMCs or T cells enriched from blood (not recorded which). The chain uses TRBV20-1 and TRBJ2-3; TRBD1 matches 10 bases in the middle. The nucleotide sequence reads TGCAGTGCGGGGGACAGGGGAAGGCAGTATTTT. It specifies CSAGDRGRQYF.